Below are 2 T cell receptor beta chains sequenced from a single sample in a study of shared clonotypes between healthy human individuals. Clones were read by immunoSEQ multiplex PCR, and TCRdb kept only the in-frame ones, dropping some. The table lists approximately 1,000,000 clones, around three quarters of them singletons, with about 0.94% in the top ten. Sequenced input: memory CD4+ T cells from PBMCs. Subset denoted: CD45RA-negative fraction. These receptors all stem from a man younger than 35 in good health. Some clones in this sample may be carry-over from other donors' samples.

The chain employs TRBV28 and TRBJ1-2; D is perhaps TRBD1 (5 bases). The germline V gene encodes CDR1 MDHEN and CDR2 SYDVKM. The CDR3 loop spans 13 amino acids. Between the trimmed V and J ends, which lost 7 bases and 4 bases, there was a span of 13 bases. CDR3 protein: CASTPGASYGYTF. The CDR3 nucleotides read TGTGCCAGCACCCCCGGGGCAAGCTATGGCTACACCTTC.

The chain recombines TRBV9 with TRBJ2-1; 9 bases are a match to TRBD1. With V trimmed by 6 bases and J by 9 bases, 13 bases remained unmatched. The germline V gene has CDR1 SGDLS and CDR2 YYNGEE. The CDR3 spans 15 residues. CDR3 bases: TGTGCCAGCACTGCGGGACAGGGTAAGGTTAGTGAGCAGTTCTTC. Protein sequence: CASTAGQGKVSEQFF.